This record covers a single T cell receptor (beta chain). The antigen is not known. The sample belongs to a study of shared clonotypes between healthy human individuals. The repertoire was sequenced with immunoSEQ multiplex PCR; TCRdb's copy has only in-frame clones and lacks some. The data hold more than 2 million clones, with about 95% observed a single time. Trimming took 3 bases from V and 4 from J; bases not matched to a gene: 8. Germline CDR1 is GTSNPN and CDR2 is SVGIG (reference sequence). CDR3 length equals 14 residues. The naive CD8 fraction comprised CD45RO-negative cells positively selected for CCR7 and excluded terminally differentiated effector memory CD45RA+ cells. Regarding the study as a whole: How much donors shared clonotypes was expected to be affected by sequencing depth. With few donors, the genetic and exposure-history diversity represented was limited.

The source of this sequence is a man in his late teens or twenties in good health. Sequencing was performed on naive CD8+ T cells sorted from blood. The chain carries TRBV30 and TRBJ2-7; 8 bases align to TRBD1. Written as DNA, the CDR3 is TGTGCCTGGAGGCAACCAGGGGGCTCTTACGAGCAGTACTTC. Encoded protein: CAWRQPGGSYEQYF.